The text below deals with one T cell receptor beta chain. Antigen unknown. Produced via immunoSEQ multiplex PCR; TCRdb's table is partial and in-frame only. The data contain about 16,000 clones, roughly three quarters of them singletons. This sample is drawn from a study of tumor-infiltrating lymphocytes in localized non-small cell lung cancer. General study points: Only some patients had TCR sequencing, depending on available tissue. Technical variation could not be separated from intratumor heterogeneity here.

Trimming cost V 0 bases and J 1 base; bases outside gene matches: 3. This CDR3 has 15 amino acids. Germline values: CDR1 MGHRA, CDR2 YSYEKL. This chain connects TRBV4-1 to TRBJ2-7, with 7 bases lining up with TRBD1. Material: lung tumor tissue. The origin of this receptor is a human donor with non-small cell lung cancer. CDR3 coding DNA: TGCGCCAGCAGCCAAGAGGGACAGCTATCCTACGAGCAGTACTTC. Protein product: CASSQEGQLSYEQYF.